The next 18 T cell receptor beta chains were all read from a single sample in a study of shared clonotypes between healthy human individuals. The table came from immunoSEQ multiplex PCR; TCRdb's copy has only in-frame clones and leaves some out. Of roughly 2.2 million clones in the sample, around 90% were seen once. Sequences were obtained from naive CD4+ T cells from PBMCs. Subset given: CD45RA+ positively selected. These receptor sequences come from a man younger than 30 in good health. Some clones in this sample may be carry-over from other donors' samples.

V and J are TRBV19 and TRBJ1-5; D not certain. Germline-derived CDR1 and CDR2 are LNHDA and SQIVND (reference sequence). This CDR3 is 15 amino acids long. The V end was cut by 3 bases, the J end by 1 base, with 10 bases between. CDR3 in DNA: TGTGCCAGTAGTATCATAGAGCGGAGCAATCAGCCCCAGCATTTT. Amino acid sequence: CASSIIERSNQPQHF.

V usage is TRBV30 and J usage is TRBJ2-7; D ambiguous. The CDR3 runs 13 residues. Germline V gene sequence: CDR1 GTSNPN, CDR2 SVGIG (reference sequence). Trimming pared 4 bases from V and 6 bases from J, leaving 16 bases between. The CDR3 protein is CAWTESQWGEQYF. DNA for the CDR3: TGTGCCTGGACGGAAAGCCAGTGGGGCGAGCAGTACTTC.

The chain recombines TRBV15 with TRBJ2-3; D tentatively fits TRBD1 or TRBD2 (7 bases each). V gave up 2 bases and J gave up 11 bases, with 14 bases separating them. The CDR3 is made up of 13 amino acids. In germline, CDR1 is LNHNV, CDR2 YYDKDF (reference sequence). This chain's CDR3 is CATSRPGGDMQYF. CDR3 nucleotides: TGTGCCACCAGCAGACCAGGGGGGGACATGCAGTATTTT.

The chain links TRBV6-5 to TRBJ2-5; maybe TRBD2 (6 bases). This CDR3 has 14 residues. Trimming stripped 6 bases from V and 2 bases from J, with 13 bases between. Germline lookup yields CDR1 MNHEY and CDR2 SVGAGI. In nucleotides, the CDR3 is TGTGCCAGCAGGGAGGGACGGATACAAGAGACCCAGTACTTC. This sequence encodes CASREGRIQETQYF.

Here the CDR3 reads CASSLGQGLTDTQYF. The CDR3 DNA sequence: TGCGCCAGCAGCTTGGGTCAGGGGCTCACAGATACGCAGTATTTT. The genes are TRBV5-1 and TRBJ2-3, with TRBD1 as a possible D gene (6 bases). The ends were cut back, 0 bases at V and 2 bases at J, with 10 bases in the middle. Germline-derived CDR1 and CDR2 are SGHRS and YFSETQ. The CDR3 is 15 residues long.

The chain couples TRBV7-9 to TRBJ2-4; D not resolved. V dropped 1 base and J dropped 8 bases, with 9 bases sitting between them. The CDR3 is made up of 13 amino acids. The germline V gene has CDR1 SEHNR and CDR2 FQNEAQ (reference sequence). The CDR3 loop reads CASSLGQWDIQYF. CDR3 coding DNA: TGTGCCAGCAGCTTAGGTCAGTGGGACATTCAGTACTTC.

CDR3 DNA sequence: TGCAGCGTTGCTCAGGGAAGTGAAAAACTGTTTTTT. Protein product: CSVAQGSEKLFF. V gene TRBV29-1 combines with J gene TRBJ1-4, with D maybe TRBD1 (5 bases). The CDR3 extends over 12 amino acids. The V and J ends lost 4 bases and 7 bases respectively, with 10 bases between them. Germline CDR1 reads SQVTM; CDR2 reads ANQGSEA.

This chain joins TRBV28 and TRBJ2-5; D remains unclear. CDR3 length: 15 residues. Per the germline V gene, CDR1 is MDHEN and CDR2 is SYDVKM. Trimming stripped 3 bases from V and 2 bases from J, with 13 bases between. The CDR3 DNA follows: TGTGCCAGCAGTTTCGTAGGACGGATTCAAGAGACCCAGTACTTC. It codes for CASSFVGRIQETQYF.

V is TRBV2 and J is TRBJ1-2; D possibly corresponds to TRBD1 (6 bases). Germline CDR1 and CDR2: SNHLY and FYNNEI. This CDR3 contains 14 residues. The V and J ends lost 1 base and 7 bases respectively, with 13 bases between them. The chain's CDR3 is CASSEERGAGGYTF. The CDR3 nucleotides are TGTGCCAGCAGTGAAGAGAGGGGGGCAGGTGGCTACACCTTC.

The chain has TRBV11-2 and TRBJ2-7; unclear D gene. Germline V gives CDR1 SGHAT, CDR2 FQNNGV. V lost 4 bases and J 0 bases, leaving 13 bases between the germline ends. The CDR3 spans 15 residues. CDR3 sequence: CASSSLMGISYEQYF. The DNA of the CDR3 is TGTGCCAGCAGCTCCTTAATGGGGATCTCCTACGAGCAGTACTTC.

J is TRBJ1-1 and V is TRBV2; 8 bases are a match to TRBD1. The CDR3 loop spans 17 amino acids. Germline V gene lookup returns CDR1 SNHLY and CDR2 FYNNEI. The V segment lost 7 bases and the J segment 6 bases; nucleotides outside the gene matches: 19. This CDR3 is CASNTDREASGYPEAFF. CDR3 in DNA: TGTGCCAGCAATACGGACAGGGAGGCGTCAGGGTATCCTGAAGCTTTCTTT.

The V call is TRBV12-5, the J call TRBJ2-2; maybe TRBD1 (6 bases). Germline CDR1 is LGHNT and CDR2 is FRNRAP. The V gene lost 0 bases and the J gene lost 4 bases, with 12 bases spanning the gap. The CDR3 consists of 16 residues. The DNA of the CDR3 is TGTGCTAGTGGTTTGGTATTCTCGGACAGCACCGGGGAGCTGTTTTTT. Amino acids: CASGLVFSDSTGELFF.

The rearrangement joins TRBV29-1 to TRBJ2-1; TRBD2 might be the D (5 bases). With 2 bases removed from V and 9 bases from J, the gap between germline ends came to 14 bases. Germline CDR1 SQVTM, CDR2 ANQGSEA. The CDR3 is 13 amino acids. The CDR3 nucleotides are TGCAGCGTTGAACCAAGCGGCCGCGGTGAGCAGTTCTTC. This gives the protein CSVEPSGRGEQFF.

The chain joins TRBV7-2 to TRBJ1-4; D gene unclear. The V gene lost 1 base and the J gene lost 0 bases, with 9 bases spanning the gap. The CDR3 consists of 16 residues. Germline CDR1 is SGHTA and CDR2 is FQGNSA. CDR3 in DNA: TGTGCCAGCAGCTTAGTGAGCGGGCCAACTAATGAAAAACTGTTTTTT. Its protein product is CASSLVSGPTNEKLFF.

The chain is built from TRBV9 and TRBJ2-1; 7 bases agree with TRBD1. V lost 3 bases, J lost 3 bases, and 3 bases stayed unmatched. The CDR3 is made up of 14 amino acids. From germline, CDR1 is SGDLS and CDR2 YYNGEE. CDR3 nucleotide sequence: TGTGCCAGCAGCGCGGGACAGCACTACAATGAGCAGTTCTTC. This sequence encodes CASSAGQHYNEQFF.

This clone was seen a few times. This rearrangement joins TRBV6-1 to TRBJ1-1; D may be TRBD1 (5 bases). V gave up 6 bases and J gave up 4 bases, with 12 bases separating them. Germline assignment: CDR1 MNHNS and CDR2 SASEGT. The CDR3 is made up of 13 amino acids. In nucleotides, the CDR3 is TGTGCCAGCAGAGGGGAGGTTCTCACTGAAGCTTTCTTT. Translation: CASRGEVLTEAFF.

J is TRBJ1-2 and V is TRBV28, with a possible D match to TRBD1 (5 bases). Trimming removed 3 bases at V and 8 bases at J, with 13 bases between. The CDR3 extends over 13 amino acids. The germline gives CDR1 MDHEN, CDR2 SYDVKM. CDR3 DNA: TGTGCCAGCAGTTTGAGGCAGGGAGGGGGCTACACCTTC. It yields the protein CASSLRQGGGYTF.

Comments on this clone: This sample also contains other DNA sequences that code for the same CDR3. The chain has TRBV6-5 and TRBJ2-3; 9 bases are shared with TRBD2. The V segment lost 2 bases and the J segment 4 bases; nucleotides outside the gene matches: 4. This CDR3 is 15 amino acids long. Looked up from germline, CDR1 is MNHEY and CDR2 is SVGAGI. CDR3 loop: CASSYGAGGADTQYF. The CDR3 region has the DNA TGTGCCAGCAGTTACGGCGCGGGAGGGGCAGATACGCAGTATTTT.